This T cell receptor (beta chain) derives from a study of OX40 agonist ivuxolimab in advanced cancers. Study summary: Patients with prior anti-PD-1, anti-PD-L1 or anti-CTLA-4 therapy were eligible; 40% had some.

Libraries were prepared by immunoSEQ multiplex PCR; TCRdb keeps only in-frame clonotypes and omits some of them. This repertoire shows some 19,000 clones, about 87% found once; its top ten account for around a third. Regarding this clone: What it binds is unknown. Germline is not matched at one junction end, which may reflect a read error.

The germline gives CDR1 SGHDT, CDR2 YYEEEE. The CDR3 sequence is 16 residues long. Broader study findings: Partly responding patients at 0.1-3.0 mg/kg showed some of the smallest clonal expansion. Blood T cells, both CD4+ and CD8+, expanded clonally by week 6 at 0.1 to 3.0 mg/kg.

This clonotype originated in an adult with an advanced solid tumor such as melanoma, head and neck, liver or kidney cancer. The sample here was CD4+ or CD8+ T cells sorted from blood, taken in a trial of the OX40 agonist ivuxolimab. This sequence joins TRBV5-6 and TRBJ1-1, with a weak D call TRBD1 (5 bases). The CDR3 loop is CASRLGVGVMNTEAFF. The CDR3 DNA sequence: TGTGCCAGCAGATTGGGGGTAGGGGTAATGAACACTGAAGCTTTCTTT.